These 10 T cell receptor beta chains originate from one sample sequenced in a study of T cells in Graves' hyperthyroidism and ophthalmopathy. TCR beta CDR3 region amplification was performed from RNA transcripts. HTBI primers were used for first-round RT-PCR of the TCR CDR3. TCRdb recomputed calls from the multiplex PCR reads with MiXCR, one row per CDR3 protein. The sample holds 450,000 to 650,000 distinct CDR3 sequences, about 20% seen once. The sequenced sample consisted of blood. Every receptor here comes from a man aged 18 to 29 with Graves' hyperthyroidism.

This clonotype was counted a few times. The chain links TRBV2 to TRBJ2-2, with D maybe TRBD1 (6 bases). CDR3 size: 16 residues. V was shortened by 4 bases and J by 1 base, with 13 bases between the two germline ends. Germline CDR1 SNHLY, CDR2 FYNNEI. The CDR3 loop reads CASSVNRDKNTGELFF. CDR3 sequence (DNA): TGTGCCAGCAGTGTAAACAGGGATAAGAACACCGGGGAGCTGTTTTTT.

The chain uses TRBV6-1 and TRBJ1-1; no clear D. There are 14 residues in the CDR3. Germline V gene sequence: CDR1 MNHNS, CDR2 SASEGT. V gave up 2 bases and J gave up 11 bases, with 18 bases separating them. The CDR3, as DNA: TGTGCCAGCAGTGAAATCGGACGCCTCGGAAGGGCTTTCTTT. Its protein is CASSEIGRLGRAFF.

This sequence joins TRBV3-1 and TRBJ1-1; no definite D call. Trimming left V 8 bases short and J 5 bases short, with 15 bases between. The V gene's germline CDR1 is LGHDT and CDR2 YNNKEL (reference sequence). The CDR3 sequence is 13 residues long. In DNA, the CDR3 is TGTGCCAGCCTAGGCGAGTACGGTACTGAAGCTTTCTTT. Amino acid sequence: CASLGEYGTEAFF.

V is TRBV20-1 and J is TRBJ2-1; TRBD1 or TRBD2 may be the D gene (6 bases each). The CDR3 length is 15 residues. The V end lost 6 bases, the J end lost 9 bases, and 24 bases lay between the germline ends. The germline CDR1 and CDR2 sequences are DFQATT and SNEGSKA (reference sequence). The CDR3 loop is CSAGSVADLGGEQFF. Written as DNA, the CDR3 is TGCAGTGCCGGGAGCGTAGCGGACCTAGGGGGTGAGCAGTTCTTC.

This clonotype was counted a few times. The chain employs TRBV12-3 or TRBV12-4 and TRBJ1-6; D ambiguous. The V end lost 1 base, the J end lost 0 bases, and 16 bases lay between the germline ends. This CDR3 is 19 amino acids long. CDR3 loop: CASSLVTPGPSSYNSPLHF. Here the CDR3 DNA reads TGTGCCAGCAGTTTAGTCACCCCGGGTCCTAGCTCCTATAATTCACCCCTCCACTTT.

CDR3 DNA: TGTGCCAGCAGTTTGAGTGGTCGGCCCCTGACTTTC. Protein: CASSLSGRPLTF. V and J are TRBV28 and TRBJ2-6; D unclear. The CDR3 totals 12 residues. V was trimmed by 3 bases and J by 15 bases, leaving 12 bases between them. Germline V gene lookup returns CDR1 MDHEN and CDR2 SYDVKM.

This clonotype occurred many times. The rearrangement links TRBV12-3 or TRBV12-4 to TRBJ1-3, with D possibly TRBD1 on 5 matching bases. V lost 5 bases and J 4 bases, leaving 12 bases between the germline ends. The CDR3 runs 14 residues. This CDR3 reads CASSPGETGNTIYF. DNA of the CDR3: TGTGCCAGCAGTCCGGGGGAGACCGGAAACACCATATATTTT.

The J gene is TRBJ1-1, the V gene TRBV10-3; TRBD1 agrees at 7 bases. This CDR3 contains 14 residues. Trimming cost V 5 bases and J 4 bases; bases outside gene matches: 7. Germline CDR1 ENHRY, CDR2 SYGVKD. The CDR3 region has the DNA TGTGCCATCAGTCGACAGGGTACAGGCACTGAAGCTTTCTTT. Its translation is CAISRQGTGTEAFF.

The V gene is TRBV19, the J gene TRBJ1-5, with 7 bases matching TRBD1. The CDR3 extends over 13 amino acids. J gave up 15 bases and V 5 bases, and 13 bases lay outside the gene matches. Per germline, CDR1 LNHDA and CDR2 SQIVND (reference sequence). The CDR3 sequence: CASSSLVGTVSHF. The DNA for the CDR3 is TGTGCCAGTAGTTCGCTAGTCGGGACAGTTTCGCATTTT.

This clonotype has only one observation. The V and J genes are TRBV7-2 and TRBJ2-4; D is undetermined. CDR1 and CDR2 (germline): SGHTA, FQGNSA. V gave up 2 bases and J gave up 5 bases, with 10 bases separating them. CDR3 length: 14 residues. This CDR3 reads CASSLYQVENIQYF. The CDR3 DNA sequence: TGTGCCAGCAGCTTATACCAGGTTGAAAACATTCAGTACTTC.